The 21 T cell receptor beta chains below were found in one sample sequenced in a study of T-cell memory formation after mild COVID-19. Using its own MiXCR run on the 5' RACE reads, TCRdb lists one record per CDR3 protein. This sample has 250,000 to 350,000 distinct CDR3 sequences, with approximately 19% found just once. Sequenced: PBMCs or a T cell subset sorted from them (not recorded which). Source of these receptors: a man between 18 and 29 years old who had mild COVID-19 (a few samples of this study predate the infection). Cell type and time point are not known.

This rearrangement joins TRBV20-1 to TRBJ1-5; TRBD1 is a possible D gene (5 bases). The CDR3 sequence is 16 residues long. Trimming shortened V by 0 bases and J by 5 bases, and 17 bases separated the two germline ends. The germline gives CDR1 DFQATT, CDR2 SNEGSKA (reference sequence). The CDR3 DNA sequence: TGCAGTGCTAGAGAGACCGCAGGGAGGTGGGATCAGCCCCAGCATTTT. This codes for CSARETAGRWDQPQHF.

This clonotype has just a few counts. This sequence joins TRBV5-1 and TRBJ1-6; D call uncertain. In germline, CDR1 is SGHRS, CDR2 YFSETQ. V gave up 0 bases and J gave up 8 bases, with 9 bases separating them. This CDR3 contains 14 residues. CDR3 amino acids: CASSLDHPYSPLHF. Written as DNA, the CDR3 is TGCGCCAGCAGCTTGGACCATCCGTATTCACCCCTCCACTTT.

Only a few counts were recorded for this clonotype. The chain recombines TRBV19 with TRBJ2-3; 11 positions agree with TRBD2. Germline CDR1 reads LNHDA; CDR2 reads SQIVND (reference sequence). V trimming: 4 bases; J trimming: 2 bases; junction bases outside the gene matches: 5. The CDR3 runs 16 residues. In DNA, the CDR3 is TGTGCCAGTAGTAAGGGGACTAGCGGCGACACAGATACGCAGTATTTT. Translating gives CASSKGTSGDTDTQYF.

The chain is built from TRBV29-1 and TRBJ1-5, with 11 positions matching TRBD1. J gave up 5 bases and V 6 bases, and 6 bases lay outside the gene matches. CDR1 and CDR2 from the germline V gene are SQVTM and ANQGSEA. The CDR3 extends over 14 amino acids. CDR3 bases: TGCAGCGTAAGGACAGGGGGCGCGTATCAGCCCCAGCATTTT. It codes for CSVRTGGAYQPQHF.

This clonotype occurred many times. This chain joins TRBV5-1 and TRBJ2-1; tentative D call: TRBD1 (6 bases). The CDR3 contains 13 residues. Germline assignment: CDR1 SGHRS and CDR2 YFSETQ. V was pared by 4 bases and J by 5 bases, with 10 bases between. In DNA, the CDR3 is TGCGCCAGCAGCGACAGGACGGACAATGAGCAGTTCTTC. Amino acid sequence: CASSDRTDNEQFF.

CDR3 loop: CASKGQGHGNTIYF. CDR3 nucleotides: TGTGCCAGCAAAGGGCAGGGGCACGGAAACACCATATATTTT. The chain has TRBV28 and TRBJ1-3; D possibly corresponds to TRBD1 (6 bases). V dropped 7 bases and J dropped 4 bases, with 14 bases sitting between them. This CDR3 region has 14 residues. Per germline, CDR1 MDHEN and CDR2 SYDVKM.

V gene TRBV5-1 combines with J gene TRBJ1-2; 8 bases match TRBD1. Germline CDR1 SGHRS, CDR2 YFSETQ. The trim removed 4 bases at V and 4 bases at J, leaving 12 bases unmatched. This CDR3 is 16 amino acids long. CDR3 nucleotide sequence: TGCGCCAGCAGCAAACCGACAGGGGAGAGGGGCTATGGCTACACCTTC. This gives the protein CASSKPTGERGYGYTF.

The chain links TRBV29-1 to TRBJ2-1; no clear D. In germline, CDR1 is SQVTM, CDR2 ANQGSEA. The length of the CDR3 is 13 residues. V was trimmed by 2 bases and J by 9 bases, leaving 14 bases between them. CDR3 amino acids: CSVERARAAEQFF. The DNA for the CDR3 is TGCAGCGTTGAAAGGGCTCGGGCGGCTGAGCAGTTCTTC.

The V gene is TRBV2, the J gene TRBJ1-5; D remains unclear. V gave up 7 bases and J gave up 9 bases, with 13 bases separating them. Germline CDR1 SNHLY, CDR2 FYNNEI. The CDR3 length is 12 residues. The CDR3 reads CASKWDGGPQHF. For the CDR3, the DNA is TGTGCCAGCAAATGGGATGGAGGGCCCCAGCATTTT.

This clonotype was recorded many times. V and J are TRBV7-2 and TRBJ1-1; D not resolved. The CDR3 is made up of 11 amino acids. Germline V gene lookup returns CDR1 SGHTA and CDR2 FQGNSA. V dropped 5 bases and J dropped 1 base, with 2 bases sitting between them. The CDR3 region is CASSRNTEAFF. In DNA, the CDR3 is TGTGCCAGCAGCCGGAACACTGAAGCTTTCTTT. Supplemented by reference TRBV7-2 and TRBJ1-1, the full variable domain reads GAGVSQSPSNKVTEKGKDVELRCDPISGHTALYWYRQSLGQGLEFLIYFQGNSAPDKSGLPSDRFSAERTGGSVSTLTIQRTQQEDSAVYLCASSRNTEAFFGQGTRLTVV.

This clonotype was seen a handful of times. The chain recombines TRBV29-1 with TRBJ2-7; perhaps TRBD1 as D (5 bases). V lost 5 bases, J lost 7 bases, and 15 bases lay in between. The CDR3 covers 12 residues. Looked up from germline, CDR1 is SQVTM and CDR2 is ANQGSEA. The CDR3 sequence: CSVSGLDREQYV. As DNA, the CDR3 is TGCAGCGTTTCTGGATTAGACAGAGAGCAGTACGTC.

The table lists this clonotype with a few counts. The genes are TRBV5-6 and TRBJ1-6; no definite D call. Germline-derived CDR1 and CDR2 are SGHDT and YYEEEE. Between the trimmed V and J ends, which lost 2 bases and 8 bases, there was a span of 5 bases. This CDR3 has 12 residues. The CDR3 DNA reads TGTGCCAGCAGCTTCCCTCATTCACCCCTCCACTTT. It codes for CASSFPHSPLHF.

Many counts were recorded for this clonotype. The chain couples TRBV7-2 to TRBJ2-1, with a weak D call TRBD2 (5 bases). Germline CDR1 reads SGHTA; CDR2 reads FQGNSA. CDR3 length: 12 amino acids. V lost 5 bases to trimming and J lost 9 bases, with 11 bases between them. DNA of the CDR3: TGTGCCAGCAGCCCTAGCCTTGCTGAGCAGTTCTTC. This sequence encodes CASSPSLAEQFF. The full variable domain, completed using reference TRBV7-2 and TRBJ2-1, is GAGVSQSPSNKVTEKGKDVELRCDPISGHTALYWYRQSLGQGLEFLIYFQGNSAPDKSGLPSDRFSAERTGGSVSTLTIQRTQQEDSAVYLCASSPSLAEQFFGPGTRLTVL.

This clonotype was seen many times. V gene TRBV10-3 combines with J gene TRBJ2-7; a possible D gene is TRBD2 (6 bases). The CDR3 has 14 amino acids. Trimming stripped 4 bases from V and 5 bases from J, with 15 bases between. CDR1 and CDR2 (germline): ENHRY, SYGVKD. The CDR3 spells CAISGLFGGDEQYF. The CDR3 bases are TGTGCCATCAGTGGACTTTTTGGAGGGGACGAGCAGTACTTC.

The J gene is TRBJ2-2, the V gene TRBV7-3, with 8 bases matching TRBD1. Germline CDR1 reads SGHTA; CDR2 reads FQGTGA. CDR3 length: 15 residues. Losses at the gene ends were 5 bases for V and 7 bases for J; bases not matched to a gene: 9. The CDR3 coding sequence is TGTGCCAGCAGCCCTCCGGACAGGGCGGACGGGGAGCTGTTTTTT. Protein product: CASSPPDRADGELFF.

This chain connects TRBV20-1 to TRBJ1-5; D may be TRBD1 (5 bases). This CDR3 has 13 amino acids. With 2 bases removed from V and 3 bases from J, the gap between germline ends came to 8 bases. From germline, CDR1 is DFQATT and CDR2 SNEGSKA (reference sequence). The CDR3 DNA reads as TGCAGTGCTAGACCGGACACCAATCAGCCCCAGCATTTT. Protein sequence: CSARPDTNQPQHF.

The chain has TRBV7-2 and TRBJ2-1, with TRBD2 matching over 13 bases. Trimming took 7 bases from V and 6 from J; bases not matched to a gene: 9. The germline V gene encodes CDR1 SGHTA and CDR2 FQGNSA. CDR3 length: 16 residues. This CDR3 is CASIRTSGGRANEQFF. The CDR3 bases are TGTGCCAGCATCCGGACTAGCGGGGGCCGTGCCAATGAGCAGTTCTTC.

V usage is TRBV9 and J usage is TRBJ1-2; D is undetermined. The germline gives CDR1 SGDLS, CDR2 YYNGEE. This CDR3 is 14 amino acids long. The V end lost 3 bases, the J end lost 6 bases, and 15 bases lay between the germline ends. The chain's CDR3 is CASSGSRTQNGYTF. In DNA form, the CDR3 reads TGTGCCAGCAGCGGGAGCAGGACGCAAAATGGCTACACCTTC.

A few counts support this clonotype. This chain connects TRBV7-6 to TRBJ1-5, with D unclear. V dropped 1 base and J dropped 4 bases, with 8 bases sitting between them. This CDR3 has 14 residues. Germline V gives CDR1 SGHVS, CDR2 FNYEAQ. The chain's CDR3 is CASSLGALNQPQHF. Written as DNA, the CDR3 is TGTGCCAGCAGCTTAGGCGCCCTAAATCAGCCCCAGCATTTT. Full variable domain (remainder filled in from reference TRBV7-6 and TRBJ1-5): GAGVSQSPRYKVTKRGQDVALRCDPISGHVSLYWYRQALGQGPEFLTYFNYEAQQDKSGLPNDRFSAERPEGSISTLTIQRTEQRDSAMYRCASSLGALNQPQHFGDGTRLSIL.

V and J are TRBV29-1 and TRBJ2-3; no clear D. V was cut by 3 bases and J by 3 bases, with 7 bases left in between. CDR1 SQVTM and CDR2 ANQGSEA come from the germline V gene. The CDR3 runs 12 residues. CDR3 region: CSVDKGTDTQYF. CDR3 DNA sequence: TGCAGCGTTGATAAGGGAACAGATACGCAGTATTTT.

In this sample, this clonotype turned up a few times. The chain has TRBV5-6 and TRBJ2-5; D unresolved. The CDR3 loop spans 12 amino acids. Per germline, CDR1 SGHDT and CDR2 YYEEEE. The V end lost 8 bases, the J end lost 3 bases, and 11 bases lay between the germline ends. The CDR3 is CARRRMKETQYF. In DNA, the CDR3 is TGTGCCAGGAGACGGATGAAAGAGACCCAGTACTTC.